The clone carrying this TCR beta chain was counted only a few times. The data are from a study of cytomegalovirus exposure and HLA in healthy donors. Primers: 60 Vbeta forward and 13 Jbeta reverse. Clones were sequenced by immunoSEQ multiplex PCR, and TCRdb holds only the in-frame ones, with some missing. The table includes around 150,000 clones, over 8% detected once. CDR1 and CDR2 (germline): PRHDT, FYEKMQ (reference sequence). The CDR3 is 19 amino acids. J gave up 1 base and V 5 bases, and 18 bases lay outside the gene matches. The sequence came from a male donor in good health and CMV-seronegative. Sequenced sample: PBMCs. This rearrangement joins TRBV13 to TRBJ2-3; 7 positions agree with TRBD2. The CDR3 sequence: CASSPRWIAGQDGTDTQYF. DNA of the CDR3: TGTGCCAGCAGCCCCAGATGGATAGCGGGCCAAGATGGCACAGATACGCAGTATTTT.